This TCR beta chain is from a study of blood T cells in healthy people across ages. Findings and caveats of the study: Diversity of TCR beta per million T cells declined in a roughly linear way with age.

The length of the CDR3 is 15 residues. V lost 1 base, J lost 2 bases, and 2 bases stayed unmatched. Germline assignment: CDR1 MGHDK and CDR2 SYGVNS. In this sample, this clonotype turned up a few times. Its antigen remains unidentified. Every sample had a minimum of 6.5 million PBMCs isolated. The authors ran a second PCR of 7 to 11 cycles using a sample-barcoded 5' primer and a J-beta primer mix. TCRdb re-called the 5' RACE reads with MiXCR, one entry per CDR3 protein. This sample carries about 1 million distinct CDR3 sequences, under 55% of them seen once, and the ten largest clones take approximately 20%.

Sequencing was done on a sample of blood. V usage is TRBV25-1 and J usage is TRBJ2-3, with 8 nucleotides matching TRBD1. The receptor was derived from a woman aged 55 to 70 in good health. CDR3 DNA: TGTGCCAGCAGTGAATGGACAGGGATCACAGATACGCAGTATTTT. Amino acid sequence: CASSEWTGITDTQYF.